These T cell receptor beta chains were read from a single sample in a study of blood T cell repertoires in COVID-19. Sequencing used immunoSEQ multiplex PCR; TCRdb keeps in-frame clones, though not all of them. This table has some 180,000 clones, approximately 80% appearing once. The sample was peripheral blood. These receptors came from a man aged 45-65 years who had recovered from COVID-19. The CDR3 runs from the conserved cysteine through the conserved F or W. Each record gives: D gene, clone size, J gene, V gene, CDR3 protein, CDR3 DNA. The D gene is left open where the match is weak. The size field is filled for only some rows; it gives once, few, many or a size class.

d_gene: .
abundance: .
j_gene: TRBJ2-1
v_gene: TRBV7-6
CDR3aa: CASSLATTYNEQFF
CDR3nt: TGTGCCAGCAGCTTAGCTACTACCTACAATGAGCAGTTCTTC

d_gene: .
abundance: few
j_gene: TRBJ1-1
v_gene: TRBV30
CDR3aa: CAWSVLPGVVTEAFF
CDR3nt: TGTGCCTGGAGTGTACTCCCGGGGGTCGTCACTGAAGCTTTCTTT

d_gene: TRBD1
abundance: .
j_gene: TRBJ1-4
v_gene: TRBV5-1
CDR3aa: CASSLGPPGQDDEKLFF
CDR3nt: TGCGCCAGCAGCTTGGGGCCACCGGGACAGGATGATGAAAAACTGTTTTTT

d_gene: .
abundance: .
j_gene: TRBJ2-3
v_gene: TRBV30
CDR3aa: CAWSVLGGVTDTQYF
CDR3nt: TGTGCCTGGAGTGTACTCGGAGGAGTCACAGATACGCAGTATTTT

d_gene: .
abundance: .
j_gene: TRBJ2-1
v_gene: TRBV4-3
CDR3aa: CASSQVGARSNEQFF
CDR3nt: TGCGCCAGCAGCCAAGTGGGGGCAAGATCGAATGAGCAGTTCTTC

d_gene: .
abundance: .
j_gene: TRBJ2-6
v_gene: TRBV7-8
CDR3aa: CASSSHSVGAGANVLTF
CDR3nt: TGTGCCAGCAGCTCCCATTCGGTCGGGGCTGGGGCCAACGTCCTGACTTTC

d_gene: .
abundance: .
j_gene: TRBJ2-3
v_gene: TRBV9
CDR3aa: CASSVGVMMRTQYF
CDR3nt: TGTGCCAGCAGCGTAGGAGTAATGATGAGAACGCAGTATTTT

d_gene: TRBD2
abundance: .
j_gene: TRBJ2-5
v_gene: TRBV7-3
CDR3aa: CASSLGLAGGQETQYF
CDR3nt: TGTGCCAGCAGCCTTGGACTAGCGGGCGGCCAAGAGACCCAGTACTTC

d_gene: TRBD2
abundance: .
j_gene: TRBJ2-2
v_gene: TRBV6-2/TRBV6-3
CDR3aa: CASSSGGSAGELFF
CDR3nt: TGTGCCAGCAGCAGTGGCGGGAGTGCCGGGGAGCTGTTTTTT

d_gene: .
abundance: .
j_gene: TRBJ1-2
v_gene: TRBV5-4
CDR3aa: CASSLPTEESYGYTF
CDR3nt: TGTGCCAGCAGCTTGCCGACGGAGGAATCCTATGGCTACACCTTC

d_gene: TRBD2
abundance: .
j_gene: TRBJ2-3
v_gene: TRBV5-1
CDR3aa: CASSLGLAGTSTDTQYF
CDR3nt: TGCGCCAGCAGCTTGGGACTAGCGGGAACTAGCACAGATACGCAGTATTTT

d_gene: TRBD2
abundance: .
j_gene: TRBJ2-1
v_gene: TRBV7-6
CDR3aa: CASSQTTSANTYNEQFF
CDR3nt: TGTGCCAGCAGCCAAACGACTAGCGCCAATACCTACAATGAGCAGTTCTTC

d_gene: .
abundance: .
j_gene: TRBJ1-2
v_gene: TRBV7-2
CDR3aa: CASRAGTGYTF
CDR3nt: TGTGCCAGCAGGGCAGGTACTGGCTACACCTTC

d_gene: .
abundance: .
j_gene: TRBJ1-1
v_gene: TRBV7-2
CDR3aa: CASSLAGGSTEAFF
CDR3nt: TGTGCCAGCAGCTTAGCGGGGGGAAGCACTGAAGCTTTCTTT

d_gene: .
abundance: .
j_gene: TRBJ2-7
v_gene: TRBV19
CDR3aa: CASSMVTGSSYEQYF
CDR3nt: TGTGCCAGTAGTATGGTCACAGGGAGCTCCTACGAGCAGTACTTC

d_gene: TRBD1
abundance: .
j_gene: TRBJ2-7
v_gene: TRBV9
CDR3aa: CASSVGGQGAVYEQYF
CDR3nt: TGTGCCAGCAGCGTGGGAGGACAGGGGGCAGTTTACGAGCAGTACTTC

d_gene: TRBD1
abundance: .
j_gene: TRBJ2-7
v_gene: TRBV15
CDR3aa: CATSRVRTGGEGYEQYF
CDR3nt: TGTGCCACCAGCAGAGTAAGGACAGGGGGCGAGGGGTACGAGCAGTACTTC

d_gene: TRBD2
abundance: .
j_gene: TRBJ2-1
v_gene: TRBV4-3
CDR3aa: CASSQGGRTPGGEPNEQFF
CDR3nt: TGCGCCAGCAGCCAAGGCGGGAGGACCCCCGGTGGGGAACCCAATGAGCAGTTCTTC

d_gene: TRBD2
abundance: .
j_gene: TRBJ2-1
v_gene: TRBV9
CDR3aa: CASSVGLGTSGEYNEQFF
CDR3nt: TGTGCCAGCAGCGTAGGTTTGGGGACTAGCGGGGAATACAATGAGCAGTTCTTC

d_gene: .
abundance: .
j_gene: TRBJ1-2
v_gene: TRBV7-9
CDR3aa: CASSSAHTDGYTF
CDR3nt: TGTGCCAGCAGCAGCGCTCACACCGACGGCTACACCTTC